These 26 T cell receptor beta chains were sequenced from one sample in a study of cytomegalovirus exposure and HLA in healthy donors. Primers: 60 Vbeta forward and 13 Jbeta reverse. Method: immunoSEQ multiplex PCR; TCRdb's copy keeps in-frame clones and lacks some. This table has some 180,000 clones, less than 80% appearing once. Specimen: PBMCs. These receptors originate from a woman in her twenties or thirties in good health and CMV-seropositive.

This sequence joins TRBV23-1 and TRBJ1-5, with TRBD1 identical over 7 bases. TRBV23-1 is an ORF for which the function is uncertain. This CDR3 region has 19 residues. The J segment lost 0 bases and the V segment lost 2 bases, leaving 13 bases of the junction unmatched. As DNA, the CDR3 is TGCGCCAGCAGTCAACGGGGGACAGCCGTCGAATTTAGCAATCAGCCCCAGCATTTT. It is translated as CASSQRGTAVEFSNQPQHF.

V usage is TRBV5-4 and J usage is TRBJ2-7; 7 nucleotides line up with TRBD2. Trimming took 9 bases from V and 5 from J; bases not matched to a gene: 14. The germline V gene encodes CDR1 SGHNT and CDR2 YYREEE (reference sequence). This CDR3 region has 14 residues. Here the CDR3 DNA reads TGTGCCACTCTGGGGGGGTCCCGCAGAGACGAGCAGTACTTC. It specifies CATLGGSRRDEQYF.

The J gene is TRBJ1-1, the V gene TRBV6-5, with D possibly being TRBD1 (6 bases). V was cut by 5 bases and J by 10 bases, with 17 bases left in between. Germline CDR1 MNHEY, CDR2 SVGAGI. The CDR3 runs to 13 residues. The CDR3 coding sequence is TGTGCCAGCAGTGGTAGCGGGGGGCTCGGAGCTTTCTTT. Residues: CASSGSGGLGAFF.

This clone was detected only a few times. This sequence joins TRBV2 and TRBJ2-5, with 11 positions matching TRBD1. Germline CDR1 and CDR2: SNHLY and FYNNEI. The CDR3 is 15 residues long. Losses at the gene ends were 3 bases for V and 5 bases for J; bases not matched to a gene: 5. CDR3 sequence reads: CASSEGTGGRETQYF. The CDR3 bases are TGTGCCAGCAGTGAGGGGACAGGGGGTAGGGAGACCCAGTACTTC.

The chain combines TRBV19 with TRBJ2-7; 8 positions match TRBD1. The CDR3 totals 14 residues. Losses at the gene ends were 7 bases for V and 2 bases for J; bases not matched to a gene: 7. The germline gives CDR1 LNHDA, CDR2 SQIVND (reference sequence). The CDR3 loop is CASKVRTGPYEQYF. CDR3 DNA: TGTGCCAGTAAAGTTCGGACAGGGCCCTACGAGCAGTACTTC.

The chain carries TRBV9 and TRBJ2-1, with D tentatively TRBD1 (5 bases). Trimming cost V 0 bases and J 9 bases, with 13 bases left between them. The CDR3 contains 14 residues. The germline gives CDR1 SGDLS, CDR2 YYNGEE. The CDR3 here is CASSVVVGAAEQFF. As DNA, the CDR3 is TGTGCCAGCAGCGTAGTGGTTGGGGCGGCTGAGCAGTTCTTC.

In its sample, this clone was seen a few times. The gene calls are TRBV7-8 and TRBJ2-1, with 12 nucleotides matching TRBD2. Germline CDR1 and CDR2: SGHVS and FQNEAQ. Trimming removed 5 bases from V and 5 bases from J; junction bases left unmatched: 4. This CDR3 region has 15 residues. The CDR3 sequence is CASSPTSGSDNEQFF. CDR3 sequence (DNA): TGTGCCAGCAGCCCGACTAGCGGGAGTGACAATGAGCAGTTCTTC.

V gene TRBV4-3 combines with J gene TRBJ1-5; D remains unclear. The length of the CDR3 is 15 residues. V lost 0 bases and J lost 0, with 6 bases in between. Germline V CDR1 and CDR2: LGHNA, YSLEER. The CDR3 sequence is CASSQDSDSNQPQHF. The CDR3 region has the DNA TGCGCCAGCAGCCAAGACAGCGATAGCAATCAGCCCCAGCATTTT.

The chain joins TRBV19 to TRBJ2-6, with D tentatively TRBD1 (6 bases). Per germline, CDR1 LNHDA and CDR2 SQIVND (reference sequence). The CDR3 runs to 19 residues. V was shortened by 7 bases and J by 0 bases, with 22 bases between the two germline ends. CDR3 coding DNA: TGTGCCAGTACTCCCCTCACGGGTCAGGGGTACTCTGGGGCCAACGTCCTGACTTTC. As protein: CASTPLTGQGYSGANVLTF.

V usage is TRBV4-3 and J usage is TRBJ2-2; 7 nucleotides match TRBD1. The CDR3 has 15 residues. In germline, CDR1 is LGHNA, CDR2 YSLEER. V lost 3 bases to trimming and J lost 6 bases; unmatched junction nucleotides: 7. The chain's CDR3 is CASSHIHRGPGELFF. Here the CDR3 DNA reads TGCGCCAGCAGCCATATTCACAGGGGCCCCGGGGAGCTGTTTTTT.

The chain uses TRBV6-5 and TRBJ1-2; D perhaps matches TRBD1 (6 bases). The CDR3 has 14 amino acids. The germline gives CDR1 MNHEY, CDR2 SVGAGI. V was pared by 1 base and J by 3 bases, with 9 bases between. CDR3 sequence reads: CASSYFKGDYGYTF. The DNA of the CDR3 is TGTGCCAGCAGTTACTTCAAGGGGGACTATGGCTACACCTTC.

A few counts support this clone. The chain has TRBV4-1 and TRBJ2-5; 10 bases map to TRBD1. This CDR3 contains 15 residues. The germline V gene has CDR1 MGHRA and CDR2 YSYEKL. Trimming at V came to 5 bases and at J to 5 bases, leaving 8 bases not matched to a gene. CDR3 DNA: TGCGCCAGCAGCTTCGGACAGGGGGGATGGGAGACCCAGTACTTC. Protein product: CASSFGQGGWETQYF.

The J gene is TRBJ1-2, the V gene TRBV2; a weak D match, TRBD1 (6 bases). The CDR3 is 13 amino acids. Trimming took 10 bases from V and 4 from J, leaving 16 bases between them. Per the germline V gene, CDR1 is SNHLY and CDR2 is FYNNEI. CDR3 nucleotide sequence: TGTGCCACCCCGGGGGGGGGCGGCTATGGCTACACCTTC. The encoded protein is CATPGGGGYGYTF.

This clone was detected a few times. The chain carries TRBV4-3 and TRBJ2-7; no reliable D call. The germline V and J ends were trimmed by 0 bases and 2 bases, with 8 bases remaining between them. The CDR3 runs to 14 residues. Germline assignment: CDR1 LGHNA and CDR2 YSLEER. The CDR3 DNA is TGCGCCAGCAGCCAAGATGCTAGTACCTACGAGCAGTACTTC. This sequence encodes CASSQDASTYEQYF.

The chain employs TRBV5-1 and TRBJ1-3, with a weak D call TRBD1 (6 bases). The ends were cut back, 0 bases at V and 2 bases at J, with 21 bases in the middle. The CDR3 length is 19 residues. CDR1 and CDR2 (germline): SGHRS, YFSETQ. The CDR3 spells CASSLGGSLKGGTGNTIYF. CDR3 DNA sequence: TGCGCCAGCAGCTTGGGGGGCAGCCTGAAAGGGGGAACTGGAAACACCATATATTTT.

V usage is TRBV5-4 and J usage is TRBJ2-2; TRBD2 aligns across 7 bases. CDR1 and CDR2 (germline): SGHNT, YYREEE (reference sequence). J was trimmed by 5 bases and V by 5 bases; bases with no gene match: 12. The CDR3 length is 16 residues. DNA for the CDR3: TGTGCCAGCAGAATGGGCGGCGGGAGTGGAACCGGGGAGCTGTTTTTT. This codes for CASRMGGGSGTGELFF.

This clone was seen only a few times. This rearrangement joins TRBV5-6 to TRBJ2-5; D remains unclear. Germline assignment: CDR1 SGHDT and CDR2 YYEEEE. This CDR3 contains 13 residues. Trimming pared 2 bases from V and 4 bases from J, leaving 9 bases between. The CDR3 protein is CASSFQGVETQYF. CDR3 nucleotide sequence: TGTGCCAGCAGCTTTCAAGGAGTAGAGACCCAGTACTTC.

The chain recombines TRBV5-4 with TRBJ1-2, with a weak D call TRBD1 (5 bases). Per germline, CDR1 SGHNT and CDR2 YYREEE (reference sequence). CDR3 size: 15 residues. V was clipped by 5 bases and J by 2 bases, with 16 bases between them. This CDR3 is CASRRGGTENYGYTF. Here the CDR3 DNA reads TGTGCCAGCAGGAGGGGAGGCACGGAGAACTATGGCTACACCTTC. Supplemented by reference TRBV5-4 and TRBJ1-2, the full variable domain reads ETGVTQSPTHLIKTRGQQVTLRCSSQSGHNTVSWYQQALGQGPQFIFQYYREEENGRGNFPPRFSGLQFPNYSSELNVNALELDDSALYLCASRRGGTENYGYTFGSGTRLTVV.

This clone appeared a single time. The chain uses TRBV6-5 and TRBJ1-1; no clear D. V was clipped by 10 bases and J by 3 bases, with 15 bases between them. In germline, CDR1 is MNHEY, CDR2 SVGAGI. The CDR3 covers 13 residues. This CDR3 is CATNRGSDTEAFF. DNA for the CDR3: TGTGCCACCAACCGGGGAAGCGACACTGAAGCTTTCTTT.

The chain couples TRBV5-1 to TRBJ2-7, with 9 bases fitting TRBD1. Germline CDR1 and CDR2: SGHRS and YFSETQ. J lost 1 base, V lost 2 bases, and 4 bases had no gene match. CDR3 length equals 15 residues. The CDR3 region is CASSLLGTGSYEQYF. Written as DNA, the CDR3 is TGCGCCAGCAGCTTACTCGGGACAGGGTCCTACGAGCAGTACTTC. Full variable domain (outside the CDR3, taken from reference TRBV5-1 and TRBJ2-7): KAGVTQTPRYLIKTRGQQVTLSCSPISGHRSVSWYQQTPGQGLQFLFEYFSETQRNKGNFPGRFSGRQFSNSRSEMNVSTLELGDSALYLCASSLLGTGSYEQYFGPGTRLTVT.

This clone occurred once. This chain links TRBV6-6 with TRBJ2-4, with D uncertain. Germline V lookup: CDR1 MNHNY, CDR2 SVGAGI (reference sequence). The CDR3 length is 13 residues. Trimming took off 4 bases at V and 8 bases at J, with 12 bases between the two ends. DNA for the CDR3: TGTGCCAGCAGTTTTGAAGCGAGTGACATTCAGTACTTC. As protein: CASSFEASDIQYF.

In its sample, this clone was seen a few times. The chain combines TRBV6-6 with TRBJ2-1, with a weak D call TRBD1 (5 bases). V lost 2 bases and J lost 8, with 19 bases in between. Germline CDR1 MNHNY, CDR2 SVGAGI (reference sequence). The CDR3 covers 16 residues. The CDR3 here is CASSYPSSSTGDEQFF. CDR3 bases: TGTGCCAGCAGTTACCCCTCGTCGTCAACAGGCGATGAGCAGTTCTTC.

The chain uses TRBV19 and TRBJ2-7; D possibly corresponds to TRBD2 (5 bases). In germline, CDR1 is LNHDA, CDR2 SQIVND (reference sequence). The CDR3 is 13 amino acids. V was shortened by 5 bases and J by 2 bases, with 10 bases between the two germline ends. CDR3 loop: CASSPGIAYEQYF. The CDR3 DNA follows: TGTGCCAGTAGTCCGGGGATCGCCTACGAGCAGTACTTC.

The chain is built from TRBV4-3 and TRBJ2-1; 9 bases line up with TRBD2. V shed 4 bases, J shed 8 bases, and the junction held 9 bases outside the gene matches. The CDR3 has 15 residues. Germline V lookup: CDR1 LGHNA, CDR2 YSLEER. Written as DNA, the CDR3 is TGCGCCAGCAGCCCCCGGGGTAGCGGGAGCCATGAGCAGTTCTTC. Its protein product is CASSPRGSGSHEQFF.

This chain uses TRBV5-6 with TRBJ1-5, with a possible D match to TRBD1 (5 bases). The V gene lost 2 bases and the J gene lost 1 base, with 7 bases spanning the gap. Germline-derived CDR1 and CDR2 are SGHDT and YYEEEE. This CDR3 comprises 14 residues. CDR3 residues: CASSFGGSNQPQHF. For the CDR3, the DNA is TGTGCCAGCAGCTTCGGGGGGAGCAATCAGCCCCAGCATTTT.

Only one count was recorded for this clone. This chain uses TRBV10-3 with TRBJ1-6; a weak D match, TRBD1 (5 bases). The CDR3 is 14 amino acids. Germline lookup yields CDR1 ENHRY and CDR2 SYGVKD. With 4 bases removed from V and 6 bases from J, the gap between germline ends came to 10 bases. This CDR3 reads CAISATAFNSPLHF. The CDR3 nucleotides are TGTGCCATCAGTGCGACAGCCTTTAATTCACCCCTCCACTTT.